This TCR beta chain was captured by sequencing in a study of blood T cell repertoires in COVID-19 (dated by TCRdb to between 2020 and 2021). Context from the whole study: Samples from collaborators originated in the United States, Italy and Spain and spanned both the acute and convalescent phases of COVID-19. The material from the prospective study consisted of cDNA or gDNA derived from T cells, B-cell-depleted T cells, or PBMCs. The dataset comprised deeply sampled blood TCRbeta repertoires from subjects exposed to, actively infected with, or recovered from COVID-19. The repertoires were released in a freely available public database intended as a resource for research on the immune response to SARS-CoV-2. The samples were drawn from two sources: the first 160 participants of the ongoing ImmuneRACE study, and fewer than 1,500 subjects contributed by 6 global collaborators. Sample metadata almost always included a de-identified subject ID, COVID-19 status, age in years and sex. HLA class I and class II types, where available, came from metadata supplied by the sample provider rather than from assay-based typing. Paper-wide results and their limitations: The amount of clinical and demographic metadata varied by source and participant and was provided uncurated.

A second Seattle source provided samples from volunteer blood donors who had recovered from COVID-19. Whole blood was collected in K2EDTA tubes by collaborating institutions according to the institutions' own protocols. For TCRbeta analysis, collaborators shipped samples as frozen whole blood, isolated PBMCs, or DNA extracted from either of those sample types. For this clone: Its cognate antigen has yet to be identified. Base qualities are missing; no much larger clone stands one base away.

TCRbeta CDR3 regions were amplified from genomic DNA using the immunoSEQ Assay, a bias-controlled multiplex PCR. In the source study's methods: Within the assay, amplification of reference gene primers was used to estimate how many nucleated cells each sample contained. To quantify the absolute abundance of each unique TCRbeta CDR3 rearrangement, sequence reads were collapsed and filtered. For each sample, productive Simpson clonality was calculated as the square root of Simpson's diversity index across productive rearrangements. What TCRdb holds here is the immuneACCESS table cut down to in-frame rearrangements. Part of the clones is not present; checked against another copy, under half of the missing clones reflect an unresolved V gene, and the others are unexplained. V and J calls and clone size are as listed in that table; D and trimming were resolved from the DNA. The sample yields nearly 300,000 clones; approximately 89% were counted once. 6.9% of the sample comes from the top ten.

Sequencing used peripheral blood. This receptor was identified in a woman under 40 who had recovered from COVID-19.

The DNA sequence follows: TGTGCCAGCAGCTTCCGACTAGCGGGGGGGCTGGTAGATACGCAGTATTTT. This translates into CASSFRLAGGLVDTQYF. The chain couples TRBV28 to TRBJ2-3, and 14 junction bases match TRBD2. Looking up the germline V gene yields CDR1 MDHEN and CDR2 SYDVKM. V lost 6 bases and J lost 5 bases, and the count of bases not matched to a germline gene is 10. The CDR3 numbers 17 residues from cysteine through phenylalanine. The only DNA kept is the CDR3, 51 bases in frame from the first base.